A single sample is the source of the 31 T cell receptor beta chains below, sequenced in a study of vaccination effects on CD4 cells after COVID-19. No antigen has been assigned to these receptors. Repertoires were generated with immunoSEQ multiplex PCR, while TCRdb's copy carries only in-frame clones and drops some. The sample holds about 59,000 clones, under 80% seen once. Antigen-specific CD4+ T cells expanded by the ViraFEST assay with viral peptide pools were then sequenced. Investigators separated out CD4+ T cells once 10 days of culture had passed. Of the BNT162b2 and mRNA-1273 vaccines, participants received two doses of one or the other. The sequencing used CD4+ T cells from PBMCs cultured with HCoV-OC43 spike peptides, collected after COVID-19 vaccination. The subset here: HCoV-OC43 spike overlapping peptide pool stimulation. All receptors come from a human donor who received a COVID-19 vaccine.

The gene calls are TRBV5-1 and TRBJ2-2; D is unresolved. Between the trimmed V and J ends, which lost 3 bases and 4 bases, there was a span of 4 bases. The CDR3 is 12 residues long. Per the germline V gene, CDR1 is SGHRS and CDR2 is YFSETQ. CDR3 residues: CASSYLTGELFF. The CDR3 DNA reads as TGCGCCAGCAGCTACCTCACCGGGGAGCTGTTTTTT.

This chain connects TRBV5-1 to TRBJ2-5; 8 nucleotides line up with TRBD2. The germline V gene has CDR1 SGHRS and CDR2 YFSETQ. V lost 6 bases, J lost 2 bases, and 9 bases stayed unmatched. The CDR3 is made up of 15 amino acids. Written as DNA, the CDR3 is TGCGCCAGCACCTCTACTTCTAGCGGGCAAGAGACCCAGTACTTC. Translated: CASTSTSSGQETQYF.

The J gene is TRBJ2-5, the V gene TRBV5-1; D is unclear. The CDR3 runs 11 residues. Germline assignment: CDR1 SGHRS and CDR2 YFSETQ. V was pared by 4 bases and J by 3 bases, with 4 bases between. The CDR3 coding sequence is TGCGCCAGCAGCCCTGAAGAGACCCAGTACTTC. Translating it yields CASSPEETQYF.

V and J are TRBV5-6 and TRBJ1-1; a possible D gene is TRBD1 (5 bases). This CDR3 region has 13 residues. Germline CDR1 is SGHDT and CDR2 is YYEEEE. Trimming left V 6 bases short and J 4 bases short, with 13 bases between. The CDR3 protein is CASKKGLGTEAFF. The CDR3 DNA sequence: TGTGCCAGCAAAAAGGGGTTGGGCACTGAAGCTTTCTTT.

This rearrangement joins TRBV25-1 to TRBJ2-1; possibly TRBD2 for D (5 bases). V was cut by 10 bases and J by 5 bases, with 18 bases left in between. The germline gives CDR1 MGHDK, CDR2 SYGVNS. The CDR3 covers 14 residues. CDR3 DNA sequence: TGTGCCACGTCGCGCGCCGGACTGCACAATGAGCAGTTCTTC. Translating it yields CATSRAGLHNEQFF.

J is TRBJ2-2 and V is TRBV6-1; 12 positions agree with TRBD2. V lost 2 bases to trimming and J lost 0 bases; unmatched junction nucleotides: 10. Germline assignment: CDR1 MNHNS and CDR2 SASEGT. This CDR3 comprises 20 residues. CDR3 protein: CASSEWGRTSGAPNTGELFF. The CDR3, as DNA: TGTGCCAGCAGTGAATGGGGTAGGACTAGCGGGGCCCCGAACACCGGGGAGCTGTTTTTT.

The chain has TRBV19 and TRBJ1-2; D is possibly TRBD1 (5 bases). The CDR3 sequence is 12 residues long. Trimming removed 4 bases at V and 4 bases at J, with 7 bases between. CDR1 is LNHDA, CDR2 SQIVND, per germline (reference sequence). The CDR3 reads CASSTGRYGYTF. In DNA form, the CDR3 reads TGTGCCAGTAGTACAGGGCGCTATGGCTACACCTTC.

Only a few counts were recorded for this clone. The gene calls are TRBV6-4 and TRBJ1-2; D call uncertain. Germline V gene sequence: CDR1 MRHNA, CDR2 SNTAGT. The CDR3 has 11 amino acids. V lost 0 bases, J lost 7 bases, and 3 bases lay in between. CDR3 region: CASSDSGGYTF. The CDR3 DNA is TGTGCCAGCAGTGACTCGGGTGGCTACACCTTC.

This clone came up a few times. The V call is TRBV5-1, the J call TRBJ1-1, with D possibly being TRBD1 (6 bases). The CDR3 spans 15 residues. In germline, CDR1 is SGHRS, CDR2 YFSETQ. Trimming shortened V by 0 bases and J by 3 bases, and 12 bases separated the two germline ends. The CDR3: CASSLEPGAHTEAFF. The DNA for the CDR3 is TGCGCCAGCAGCTTGGAACCGGGGGCCCACACTGAAGCTTTCTTT. Full variable domain (rest looked up from reference TRBV5-1 and TRBJ1-1): KAGVTQTPRYLIKTRGQQVTLSCSPISGHRSVSWYQQTPGQGLQFLFEYFSETQRNKGNFPGRFSGRQFSNSRSEMNVSTLELGDSALYLCASSLEPGAHTEAFFGQGTRLTVV.

The gene calls are TRBV20-1 and TRBJ1-2; no clear D. V was pared by 6 bases and J by 8 bases, with 7 bases between. The CDR3 extends over 9 amino acids. Germline V CDR1 and CDR2: DFQATT, SNEGSKA (reference sequence). CDR3 sequence: CSAPEGYTF. The DNA for the CDR3 is TGCAGTGCCCCCGAGGGCTACACCTTC.

The rearrangement links TRBV24-1 to TRBJ2-1; D perhaps matches TRBD1 (6 bases). V gave up 4 bases and J gave up 12 bases, with 15 bases separating them. The CDR3 runs to 13 residues. The germline V gene encodes CDR1 KGHDR and CDR2 SFDVKD. The CDR3 coding sequence is TGTGCCACCAGTGAACAACCAGGGGAAAGGCAGTTCTTC. This codes for CATSEQPGERQFF.

The V and J genes are TRBV7-8 and TRBJ1-2, with TRBD1 identical over 8 bases. Germline V gives CDR1 SGHVS, CDR2 FQNEAQ. CDR3 length equals 17 residues. Trimming at V came to 5 bases and at J to 3 bases, leaving 14 bases not matched to a gene. The CDR3 spells CASSPLGQGGADYGYTF. The CDR3 nucleotides are TGTGCCAGCAGCCCCCTTGGACAGGGAGGCGCCGACTATGGCTACACCTTC.

V usage is TRBV5-6 and J usage is TRBJ2-1, with TRBD1 as a possible D gene (6 bases). The CDR3 is 18 residues long. Trimming stripped 0 bases from V and 3 bases from J, with 19 bases between. Germline assignment: CDR1 SGHDT and CDR2 YYEEEE. CDR3 residues: CASSLGTDNSDGYNEQFF. The CDR3 DNA follows: TGTGCCAGCAGCTTGGGGACAGATAATTCCGACGGCTACAATGAGCAGTTCTTC.

The CDR3: CASSLSVQQFF. CDR3 DNA sequence: TGTGCCAGCAGCTTATCAGTTCAGCAGTTCTTC. The chain recombines TRBV7-2 with TRBJ2-1; D is ambiguous. V was pared by 2 bases and J by 11 bases, with 7 bases between. The CDR3 spans 11 residues. CDR1 and CDR2 from the germline V gene are SGHTA and FQGNSA.

This chain connects TRBV5-1 to TRBJ1-1, with D maybe TRBD1 (6 bases). The CDR3 runs to 16 residues. The V gene lost 4 bases and the J gene lost 3 bases, with 19 bases spanning the gap. CDR1 is SGHRS and CDR2 is YFSETQ in the germline V gene. This CDR3 is CASSRGTPPSDTEAFF. The CDR3 nucleotides are TGCGCCAGCAGCAGGGGGACCCCCCCCTCGGACACTGAAGCTTTCTTT. The variable domain in full, with the rest retrieved from reference TRBV5-1 and TRBJ1-1, is KAGVTQTPRYLIKTRGQQVTLSCSPISGHRSVSWYQQTPGQGLQFLFEYFSETQRNKGNFPGRFSGRQFSNSRSEMNVSTLELGDSALYLCASSRGTPPSDTEAFFGQGTRLTVV.

Only one count was recorded for this clone. The J gene is TRBJ2-7, the V gene TRBV6-2 or TRBV6-3, with TRBD2 as a possible D gene (5 bases). V was cut by 0 bases and J by 1 base, with 7 bases left in between. This CDR3 has 14 amino acids. The germline gives CDR1 MNHEY, CDR2 SVGEGT. CDR3 sequence (DNA): TGTGCCAGCAGTTACTCGCGCGGGTCCTACGAGCAGTACGTC. This sequence encodes CASSYSRGSYEQYV.

The chain uses TRBV27 and TRBJ1-4, with D possibly being TRBD1 (6 bases). Germline-derived CDR1 and CDR2 are MNHEY and SMNVEV (reference sequence). V was trimmed by 3 bases and J by 8 bases, leaving 16 bases between them. This CDR3 is built from 15 residues. The CDR3 sequence: CASSLVGGGEEKLFF. DNA of the CDR3: TGTGCCAGCAGTTTGGTAGGGGGGGGAGAGGAAAAACTGTTTTTT.

The J gene is TRBJ2-6, the V gene TRBV24-1; D gene unclear. Germline CDR1 reads KGHDR; CDR2 reads SFDVKD. The V end lost 4 bases, the J end lost 4 bases, and 7 bases lay between the germline ends. The CDR3 runs 14 residues. CDR3 sequence reads: CATSERPGANVLTF. CDR3 DNA sequence: TGTGCCACCAGTGAGCGCCCGGGGGCCAACGTCCTGACTTTC.

The chain employs TRBV6-1 and TRBJ1-2, with D perhaps matching TRBD1 (6 bases). Germline CDR1 and CDR2: MNHNS and SASEGT. The CDR3 extends over 15 amino acids. The ends were cut back, 3 bases at V and 8 bases at J, with 19 bases in the middle. CDR3 amino acids: CASSEATGWMKGYTF. Written as DNA, the CDR3 is TGTGCCAGCAGTGAGGCGACAGGCTGGATGAAAGGCTACACCTTC.

The chain has TRBV5-1 and TRBJ2-3, with no clear D. This CDR3 has 14 amino acids. The V end lost 0 bases, the J end lost 8 bases, and 13 bases lay between the germline ends. CDR1 and CDR2 from the germline V gene are SGHRS and YFSETQ. CDR3: CASSLVPLRTTQYF. The CDR3 DNA sequence: TGCGCCAGCAGCTTGGTCCCCCTGCGGACTACGCAGTATTTT.

The rearrangement links TRBV27 to TRBJ2-1, with D possibly matching TRBD1 (5 bases). The V gene's germline CDR1 is MNHEY and CDR2 SMNVEV (reference sequence). V shed 5 bases and J shed 4 bases, with 18 bases lying between them. There are 16 residues in the CDR3. In DNA form, the CDR3 reads TGTGCCAGCAGTGGGCGGTCAGGGCCTCCTTACAATGAGCAGTTCTTC. It specifies CASSGRSGPPYNEQFF.

This chain joins TRBV15 and TRBJ1-2; 11 bases fit TRBD1. CDR1 is LNHNV, CDR2 YYDKDF, per germline (reference sequence). CDR3 size: 15 residues. After removal of 3 bases from V and 5 bases from J, the junction contained 5 bases not matched to a gene. The CDR3 reads CATSSPGQGAYGYTF. CDR3 nucleotides: TGTGCCACCAGCAGCCCCGGACAGGGGGCATATGGCTACACCTTC.

The V and J genes are TRBV7-9 and TRBJ1-1; D perhaps matches TRBD1 (5 bases). Between the trimmed V and J ends, which lost 1 base and 3 bases, there was a span of 12 bases. Germline values: CDR1 SEHNR, CDR2 FQNEAQ (reference sequence). CDR3 size: 15 residues. The CDR3 coding sequence is TGTGCCAGCAGCTTAGATGGACACCTGGACACTGAAGCTTTCTTT. Amino acid sequence: CASSLDGHLDTEAFF.

The genes are TRBV19 and TRBJ1-2, with D perhaps matching TRBD1 (6 bases). Trimming removed 5 bases at V and 7 bases at J, with 20 bases between. Per the germline V gene, CDR1 is LNHDA and CDR2 is SQIVND (reference sequence). This CDR3 region has 15 residues. CDR3 region: CASSASPGAGAGYTF. The CDR3 coding sequence is TGTGCCAGTAGTGCGTCTCCGGGGGCAGGGGCTGGCTACACCTTC.

The CDR3 nucleotides are TGTGCCAGCAGCCAAGTAGGGTACACCGGGGAGCTGTTTTTT. Translated, it gives CASSQVGYTGELFF. The rearrangement joins TRBV3-1 (or the pseudogene TRBV3-2) to TRBJ2-2, with D hard to call. Germline CDR1 reads LGHDT; CDR2 reads YNNKEL (reference sequence). Deletions cut 1 base from V and 3 bases from J, with 6 bases between. This CDR3 spans 14 amino acids.

This clone was seen only once. The chain is built from TRBV21-1 and TRBJ2-7; the table's D call, TRBD2, has no DNA check behind it. TRBV21-1 is labeled a pseudogene. The CDR3 contains 14 residues. The CDR3 loop is CASLCGSSPYEQYV. The CDR3 nucleotides read TGTGCCAGCCTATGCGGGTCCAGTCCCTACGAGCAGTACGTC.

The chain couples TRBV24-1 to TRBJ2-1; either TRBD1 or TRBD2 may supply D (5 bases each). CDR3 length equals 16 residues. In germline, CDR1 is KGHDR, CDR2 SFDVKD. Trimming cost V 2 bases and J 2 bases, with 12 bases left between them. CDR3 bases: TGTGCCACCAGTGATTCCCGGGGCGAGGCCTACAATGAGCAGTTCTTC. Its protein is CATSDSRGEAYNEQFF.

This clone was detected only a few times. CDR3 DNA: TGTGCCTGGAGACCCGACAGGGCGGGCGAGCAGTACGTC. Translating gives CAWRPDRAGEQYV. The chain is built from TRBV30 and TRBJ2-7; 7 nucleotides line up with TRBD1. CDR3 size: 13 residues. V lost 3 bases and J lost 6; bases outside the gene matches: 8. Germline loops: CDR1 GTSNPN, CDR2 SVGIG (reference sequence).

This sequence joins TRBV9 and TRBJ1-6; D is perhaps TRBD1 (6 bases). The CDR3 extends over 15 amino acids. V was cut by 5 bases and J by 7 bases, with 16 bases left in between. Germline-derived CDR1 and CDR2 are SGDLS and YYNGEE. Here the CDR3 DNA reads TGTGCCAGCAGGAAGGACAGAGTAGACAATTCACCCCTCCACTTT. It encodes CASRKDRVDNSPLHF.

The chain recombines TRBV24-1 with TRBJ1-2; TRBD1 might be the D (5 bases). V dropped 7 bases and J dropped 6 bases, with 20 bases sitting between them. Looked up from germline, CDR1 is KGHDR and CDR2 is SFDVKD. This CDR3 comprises 15 residues. This CDR3 reads CATRPVVAREHGYTF. The DNA of the CDR3 is TGTGCCACCAGACCAGTCGTGGCCAGGGAGCATGGCTACACCTTC.

The chain employs TRBV24-1 and TRBJ2-7, with a weak D call TRBD1 (5 bases). The V and J ends lost 4 bases and 1 base respectively, with 7 bases between them. This CDR3 is 13 amino acids long. Germline V gene lookup returns CDR1 KGHDR and CDR2 SFDVKD. CDR3 nucleotides: TGTGCCACCAGTGAATACAGGTCCTACGAGCAGTACGTC. Translation: CATSEYRSYEQYV.